The T cell receptor beta chain under discussion was sequenced for a study of T cells in tuberculosis. In the study overall: Within 7 days of starting treatment, or before, PBMC were stored.

A remark on this clone: The target antigen is unknown.

Time point defined: new active TB diagnosis, blood taken before or within 7 days of starting treatment. Findings of the study overall: Cases with active tuberculosis were adults, while controls were adolescents.

CDR3 size: 12 residues. Germline CDR1 reads LGHNT; CDR2 reads FRNRAP. V dropped 2 bases and J dropped 5 bases, with 6 bases sitting between them. Profiled with immunoSEQ multiplex PCR; TCRdb holds only in-frame clones, not every one. The sample has some 40,000 clones; around 94% are singletons. The source of this sequence is an adult with tuberculosis. V gene TRBV12-5 combines with J gene TRBJ2-5; D remains unclear. The material sequenced was PBMCs, taken at tuberculosis diagnosis. CDR3: CASGLYRETQYF. CDR3 nucleotide sequence: TGTGCTAGTGGTTTGTACCGGGAGACCCAGTACTTC. Full variable domain (remainder filled in from reference TRBV12-5 and TRBJ2-5): DARVTQTPRHKVTEMGQEVTMRCQPILGHNTVFWYRQTMMQGLELLAYFRNRAPLDDSGMPKDRFSAEMPDATLATLKIQPSEPRDSAVYFCASGLYRETQYFGPGTRLLVL.